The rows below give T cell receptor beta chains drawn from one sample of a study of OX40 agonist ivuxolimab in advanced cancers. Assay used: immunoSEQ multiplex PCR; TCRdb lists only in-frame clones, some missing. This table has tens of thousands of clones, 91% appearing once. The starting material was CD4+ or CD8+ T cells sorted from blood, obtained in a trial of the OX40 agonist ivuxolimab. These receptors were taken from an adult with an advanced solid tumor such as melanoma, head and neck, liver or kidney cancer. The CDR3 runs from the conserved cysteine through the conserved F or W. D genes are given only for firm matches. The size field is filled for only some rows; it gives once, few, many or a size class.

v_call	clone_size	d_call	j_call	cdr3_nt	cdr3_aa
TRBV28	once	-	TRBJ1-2	TGTGCCAGCAGTTCAGCCCCCAAGCTTCGACGCGGCTACACCTTC	CASSSAPKLRRGYTF
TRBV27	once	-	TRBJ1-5	TGTGCCAGCAGCCCCTCAACAACGACGCTTGAGCCCCAGCATTTT	CASSPSTTTLEPQHF
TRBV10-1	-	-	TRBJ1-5	TGCGCCAGCCTTCCGTGTTCTGACAATCAGCCCCAGCATTTT	CASLPCSDNQPQHF
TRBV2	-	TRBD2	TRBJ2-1	TGTGCCAGCAGTGAAGATCGCGGCGGGAGGGCCCATGAGCAGTTCTTC	CASSEDRGGRAHEQFF
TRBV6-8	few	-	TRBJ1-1	TGTGCCAGCACAGGGATAGGTGCTGAAGCTTTCTTT	CASTGIGAEAFF
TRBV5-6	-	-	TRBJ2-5	TGTGCCAGCAGCTTGACTACCGACAAGTACCAAGAGACCCAGTACTTC	CASSLTTDKYQETQYF
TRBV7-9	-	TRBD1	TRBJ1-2	TGTGCCAGCAGCTCCACCGTTGTGGGACAGTTAACTTCTAACTATGGCTACACCTTC	CASSSTVVGQLTSNYGYTF
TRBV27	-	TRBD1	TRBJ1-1	TGTGCCAGCAGCCCCGGACAGGACGGGACTGAAGCTTTCTTT	CASSPGQDGTEAFF
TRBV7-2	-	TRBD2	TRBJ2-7	TGTGCCAGCCGACCTCGGCGGGAGAGGTACGAGCAGTACTTC	CASRPRRERYEQYF
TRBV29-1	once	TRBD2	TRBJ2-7	TGCAGCGTTGAAGATCTAGCGGACTACGAGCAGTACTTC	CSVEDLADYEQYF
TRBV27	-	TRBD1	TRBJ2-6	TGTGCCAGCATGCCAGGGGGCTACTCTGGGGCCAACGTCCTGACTTTC	CASMPGGYSGANVLTF
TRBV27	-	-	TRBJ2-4	TGTGCCAGCAGTTCTCTGGTGCGAGGAGACATTCAGTACTTC	CASSSLVRGDIQYF
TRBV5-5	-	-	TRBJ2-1	TGTGCCAGCAGCTTGGAGTTGCGGGACCCCTACAATGAGCAGTTCTTC	CASSLELRDPYNEQFF
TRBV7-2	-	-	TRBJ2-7	TGTGCCAGCAGCTTACTCCAGCGCCGGGACTACGAGCAGTACTTC	CASSLLQRRDYEQYF
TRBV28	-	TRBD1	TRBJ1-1	TGTGCCAGCAGAAGGGACAGACCCCGTCGACCTGAAGCTTTCTTT	CASRRDRPRRPEAFF
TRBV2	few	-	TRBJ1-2	TGTGCCAGCAGTGAATGGGGGATGAGTTATGGCTACACCTTC	CASSEWGMSYGYTF
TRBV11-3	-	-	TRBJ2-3	TGTGCCAGCAGCCCGAGGGGGGGGCCAGATACGCAGTATTTT	CASSPRGGPDTQYF
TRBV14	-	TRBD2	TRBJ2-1	TGTGCCAGCAGCCAAGATGGCGGGAGGATTTACAATGAGCAGTTCTTC	CASSQDGGRIYNEQFF
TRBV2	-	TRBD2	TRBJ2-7	TGTGCCAGCAGTGAATCATGGGGGGGATACGAGCAGTACTTC	CASSESWGGYEQYF
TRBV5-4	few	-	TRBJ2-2	TGTGCCAGCAGCTTGGCCTATTCATTTCGGACGGAAAACACCGGGGAGCTGTTTTTT	CASSLAYSFRTENTGELFF
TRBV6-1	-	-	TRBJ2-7	TGTGCCAGCCTAAATTCCGGGACAAAGGTCTACGAGCAGTACTTC	CASLNSGTKVYEQYF
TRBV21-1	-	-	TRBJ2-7	TGTGCCAGCAGCAAACTACTAGCGGGAATGGGCGAGCAGTACTTC	CASSKLLAGMGEQYF
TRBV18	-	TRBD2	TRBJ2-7	TGTGCCAGCTCAATGGGACTAGCGGTAACCTACGAGCAGTACTTC	CASSMGLAVTYEQYF
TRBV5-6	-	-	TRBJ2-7	TGTGCCAGCAGCGATACCTACGAGCAGTACTTC	CASSDTYEQYF
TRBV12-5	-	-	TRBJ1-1	TGTGCTAGTGGTTTGGACGAGGGGGTAGCTGAAGCTTTCTTT	CASGLDEGVAEAFF
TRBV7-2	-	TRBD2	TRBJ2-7	TGTGCCAGCAGCTGGGGGGGGGTCGGCTACGAGCAGTACTTC	CASSWGGVGYEQYF
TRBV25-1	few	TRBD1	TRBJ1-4	TGTGCCAGCAGTGAAACCGGGACAGGGGGAAAACTGTTTTTT	CASSETGTGGKLFF
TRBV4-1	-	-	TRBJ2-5	TGCGCCAGCAGCCAAGTCGTGGCACCCAAAGAGACCCAGTACTTC	CASSQVVAPKETQYF
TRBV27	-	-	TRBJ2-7	TGTGCCAGCAGTTTACGAGGGACCACGCTCTCCTACGAGCAGTACTTC	CASSLRGTTLSYEQYF
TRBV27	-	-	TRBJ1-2	TGTGCCAGCAGTGGGCTAGAGGATGGCTACACCTTC	CASSGLEDGYTF
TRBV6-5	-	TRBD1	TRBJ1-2	TGTGCCAGCCGACAGGGGGTTGGGGTTAGCTATGGCTACACCTTC	CASRQGVGVSYGYTF
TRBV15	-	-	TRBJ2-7	TGTGCCACCAGCAGAGTTGGCGGCCCCTACGAGCAGTACTTC	CATSRVGGPYEQYF
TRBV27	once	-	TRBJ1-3	TGTGCCAGCAGTCCCACTCCGGGACATCTACCTTCTGGAGACACCATATATTTT	CASSPTPGHLPSGDTIYF
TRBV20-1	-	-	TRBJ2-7	TGCAGTGTTCCCAGGTCCTACGAGCAGTACTTC	CSVPRSYEQYF
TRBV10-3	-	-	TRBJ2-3	TGTGCCATCAGTGAGGCACCGACCGAAGATACGCAGTATTTT	CAISEAPTEDTQYF